A selection of T cell receptor beta chains follows, all from one sample in a study of T-cell memory formation after mild COVID-19. MiXCR, run by TCRdb on the 5' RACE reads, gives a single entry per CDR3 protein. The data hold approximately 340,000 distinct CDR3 sequences, with around 15% observed a single time. The specimen sequenced was PBMCs or a T cell subset sorted from them (not recorded which). These receptors all stem from a young man who had mild COVID-19 (a few samples of this study predate the infection). Cell type and time point are not known. Each CDR3 is given with its conserved first and last residue. D genes are given only for firm matches. Expanded clones are given a class, and other clones once, few, many or no size at all.

clone_size,j_call,v_call,d_call,cdr3_nt,cdr3_aa
NA,TRBJ2-3,TRBV5-1,TRBD2,TGCGCCAGCAGCCTAGGCCCGGCTAGCGGTCGCACAGATACGCAGTATTTT,CASSLGPASGRTDTQYF
NA,TRBJ1-2,TRBV7-9,NA,TGTGCCAGCAGCTTGGACGCGCGGAGCTATGGCTACACCTTC,CASSLDARSYGYTF
NA,TRBJ2-3,TRBV4-3,TRBD2,TGCGCCAGCAGCATGGGACTAGCGGCAGATACGCAGTATTTT,CASSMGLAADTQYF
NA,TRBJ2-4,TRBV6-2/TRBV6-3,TRBD2,TGTGCCAGCAGCTATAGCGGGGGCGCGGACATTCAGTACTTC,CASSYSGGADIQYF
few,TRBJ2-4,TRBV28,NA,TGTGCCAGCAATCCCACAGACGAAACCATTCAGTACTTC,CASNPTDETIQYF
NA,TRBJ2-4,TRBV11-2,TRBD1,TGTGCCAGCAGCTTCGGGACAGGGGATAACATTCAGTACTTC,CASSFGTGDNIQYF
few,TRBJ1-2,TRBV7-9,NA,TGTGCCAGCAGCTTAGGCCTTAGAGGGAACGGCGATGGCTACACCTTC,CASSLGLRGNGDGYTF
few,TRBJ2-1,TRBV11-2,NA,TGTGCCAGCAGCCCCCACGGGGTGAGGTCCTACAATGAGCAGTTCTTC,CASSPHGVRSYNEQFF
NA,TRBJ2-5,TRBV6-2/TRBV6-3,NA,TGTGCCAGCAGTTACATCCTCCAAGAGACCCAGTACTTC,CASSYILQETQYF
NA,TRBJ2-1,TRBV20-1,TRBD1,TGCAGTGCCACGGACAGGGAGCCAAATGAGCAGTTCTTC,CSATDREPNEQFF
NA,TRBJ2-7,TRBV5-1,NA,TGCGCCAGCAGCGTTGCCCCCGCCCCTTACGAGCAGTACTTC,CASSVAPAPYEQYF
NA,TRBJ2-7,TRBV29-1,NA,TGCAGCGTTGTAGGGGTCCCCTCCTACGAGCAGTACTTC,CSVVGVPSYEQYF
many,TRBJ2-7,TRBV20-1,NA,TGCAGTGCTAGAGATAATTTGCTCGAGCAGTACTTC,CSARDNLLEQYF
NA,TRBJ2-7,TRBV15,NA,TGTGCCACCAGCAGAGATCCCGGGAATTCCTACGAGCAGTACTTC,CATSRDPGNSYEQYF
NA,TRBJ1-5,TRBV7-9,NA,TGTGCCAGCAGCACCCATGGGAATCAGCCCCAGCATTTT,CASSTHGNQPQHF
NA,TRBJ2-1,TRBV4-3,NA,TGCGCCAGCAGCCCTTCACCTACCTGGGGTATCAATGAGCAGTTCTTC,CASSPSPTWGINEQFF
NA,TRBJ1-1,TRBV4-3,TRBD1,TGCGCCAGCACTACTCACAGGGGTGGTGAAGCTTTCTTT,CASTTHRGGEAFF
many,TRBJ2-3,TRBV6-4,TRBD2,TGTGCCAGCAGTGAGTCTAGCGGGGGGCCCACAGATACGCAGTATTTT,CASSESSGGPTDTQYF
many,TRBJ2-7,TRBV7-8,TRBD2,TGTGCCAGCAGCTTAGCCCTAGCGGACGAGCAGTACTTC,CASSLALADEQYF
few,TRBJ1-1,TRBV3-1,NA,TGTGCCAGCAGCCAGACGGGACGCGCAATTGAAGCTTTCTTT,CASSQTGRAIEAFF
few,TRBJ2-2,TRBV30,TRBD2,TGTGCCTTCCCGGGGGGGGGGCACTACACCGGGGAGCTGTTTTTT,CAFPGGGHYTGELFF
NA,TRBJ2-1,TRBV24-1,NA,TGTGCCACCAGTGGAAGTCAGGGCCCAGGTGAGCAGTTCTTC,CATSGSQGPGEQFF
NA,TRBJ1-1,TRBV11-2,NA,TGTGCCAGCAGCTTAGAAGGACTTTTGAACACTGAAGCTTTCTTT,CASSLEGLLNTEAFF
few,TRBJ1-1,TRBV20-1,TRBD1,TGCAGTGCTCACAGGGGGCCAGGGGACACTGAAGCTTTCTTT,CSAHRGPGDTEAFF
few,TRBJ2-7,TRBV5-1,NA,TGCGCCAGCAGCCGCTACAGGGAGGGGATCTACGAGCAGTACTTC,CASSRYREGIYEQYF
many,TRBJ1-6,TRBV5-1,NA,TGCGCCAGCAGCTTGGACCGGGCCCATAATTCACCCCTCCACTTT,CASSLDRAHNSPLHF
NA,TRBJ2-2,TRBV2,TRBD1,TGTGCCAGCGCTCCTCGGGACAGACATACCGGGGAGCTGTTTTTT,CASAPRDRHTGELFF
many,TRBJ2-5,TRBV5-1,NA,TGCGCCAGCAGCTCTTCGAATCGGCAGCAAGAGACCCAGTACTTC,CASSSSNRQQETQYF
few,TRBJ2-2,TRBV6-6,NA,TGTGCCAGCAGTTTTCCTAAAAGGGGGGTTTCGACCGGGGAGCTGTTTTTT,CASSFPKRGVSTGELFF
NA,TRBJ1-1,TRBV24-1,NA,TGTGCCACCAGTGATCCGAACACTGAAGCTTTCTTT,CATSDPNTEAFF
NA,TRBJ2-7,TRBV4-1,NA,TGCGCCAGCAGCCATATGACCGGGACTGAGTACGAGCAGTACTTC,CASSHMTGTEYEQYF
NA,TRBJ1-6,TRBV4-3,NA,TGCGCCAGCAGCCAAGATGTGGGGCGGCCGTCGTCGCCCCTCCACTTT,CASSQDVGRPSSPLHF
NA,TRBJ2-1,TRBV7-2,NA,TGTGCCAGCAGCTTAGGAGACAGGAGAAATGAGCAGTTCTTC,CASSLGDRRNEQFF
few,TRBJ2-5,TRBV9,NA,TGTGCCAGCAGCGTATCACCAAGAAAAGAGACCCAGTACTTC,CASSVSPRKETQYF
NA,TRBJ2-4,TRBV6-5,NA,TGTGCCAGCAGTTACTCAAGTGGAGCCAAAAACATTCAGTACTTC,CASSYSSGAKNIQYF
NA,TRBJ1-4,TRBV7-2,TRBD1,TGTGCCAGCAGCTTAGAACAGGGGAGGGCTAATGAAAAACTGTTTTTT,CASSLEQGRANEKLFF
NA,TRBJ2-6,TRBV20-1,NA,TGCAGTGCTAGAGGGGGGGGGGCCCCTGGGGCCAACGTCCTGACTTTC,CSARGGGAPGANVLTF
NA,TRBJ1-1,TRBV6-2/TRBV6-3,NA,TGTGCCAGCAGCCGCGGGGGGAACACTGAAGCTTTCTTT,CASSRGGNTEAFF
few,TRBJ2-5,TRBV6-5,NA,TGTGCCAGCAGCCAAAACAGGGCCCAGACCCAGTACTTC,CASSQNRAQTQYF
NA,TRBJ2-2,TRBV10-3,NA,TGTGCCATCAGCAGGGGCGGGGCTGACGGGGAGCTGTTTTTT,CAISRGGADGELFF
NA,TRBJ2-1,TRBV2,TRBD2,TGTGCCAGCCGGGGACTAGCGGGGAATGAGCAGTTCTTC,CASRGLAGNEQFF
NA,TRBJ1-2,TRBV4-3,TRBD1,TGCGCCAGCAGCCACCAAAGACAGGGGGGTGGCTACACCTTC,CASSHQRQGGGYTF
few,TRBJ2-1,TRBV6-5,TRBD2,TGTGCCAGTAAACTTCGGGGGGGGTCGTCACCCAATGAGCAGTTCTTC,CASKLRGGSSPNEQFF
NA,TRBJ2-7,TRBV7-2,NA,TGTGCCAGCAGCCAAGGGGTCCGGGCCTACGAGCAGTACTTC,CASSQGVRAYEQYF
NA,TRBJ2-3,TRBV7-3,TRBD1,TGTGCCAGCAGCTTAGGGGGACAGGACACAGATACGCAGTATTTT,CASSLGGQDTDTQYF
few,TRBJ2-5,TRBV28,NA,TGTGCCAGCGCGGAGGGTAGTTCGGCCCAGTACTTC,CASAEGSSAQYF
few,TRBJ1-2,TRBV7-3,TRBD1,TGTGCCAGCAGCCCGACAGGGGGGGGCTACACCTTC,CASSPTGGGYTF
NA,TRBJ2-7,TRBV30,NA,TGTGCCTGGAGGGAAGACAGCTACGAGCAGTACTTC,CAWREDSYEQYF
NA,TRBJ2-1,TRBV7-9,TRBD1,TGTGCCAGCAGCATTGGGACAGGAGACAATGAGCAGTTCTTC,CASSIGTGDNEQFF
NA,TRBJ1-3,TRBV7-2,NA,TGTGCCAGCAGCTTCGGCTCTGGAAACACCATATATTTT,CASSFGSGNTIYF
few,TRBJ1-6,TRBV20-1,NA,TGCAGTGCTAGAGTACCATCTGGGGCCCTCCACTTT,CSARVPSGALHF
few,TRBJ2-5,TRBV29-1,NA,TGCAGCGTTGATGGGGGGATAGAGACCCAGTACTTC,CSVDGGIETQYF
many,TRBJ2-5,TRBV19,NA,TGTGCCAGTAGTTTCTCACCGGGACAAGAAGAGACCCAGTACTTC,CASSFSPGQEETQYF
NA,TRBJ2-2,TRBV4-3,TRBD1,TGCGCCAGCAGCCAAGATCCGGGACAGGGCTCCGGGGAGCTGTTTTTT,CASSQDPGQGSGELFF
few,TRBJ2-1,TRBV6-5,TRBD1,TGTGCCAGCACCCAGCACGGGACAGGGGTATCCTACAATGAGCAGTTCTTC,CASTQHGTGVSYNEQFF
few,TRBJ1-1,TRBV4-1,NA,TGCGCCAGCAGCCCCGCACCCGGACCTGAAGCTTTCTTT,CASSPAPGPEAFF
few,TRBJ2-2,TRBV4-3,NA,TGCGCCAGCAGCCAAGAACTTGTGGTAGGAGTTACCGGGGAGCTGTTTTTT,CASSQELVVGVTGELFF